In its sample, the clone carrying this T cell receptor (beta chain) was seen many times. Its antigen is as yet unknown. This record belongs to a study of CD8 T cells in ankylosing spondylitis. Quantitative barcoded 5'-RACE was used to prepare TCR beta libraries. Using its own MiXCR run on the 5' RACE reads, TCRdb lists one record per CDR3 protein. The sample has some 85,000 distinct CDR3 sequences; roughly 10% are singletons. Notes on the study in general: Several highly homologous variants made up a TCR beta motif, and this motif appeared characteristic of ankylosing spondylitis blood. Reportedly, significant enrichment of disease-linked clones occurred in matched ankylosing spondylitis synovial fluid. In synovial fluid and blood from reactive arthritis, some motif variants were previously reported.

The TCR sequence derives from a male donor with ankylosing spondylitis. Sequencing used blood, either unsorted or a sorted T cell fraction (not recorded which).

The CDR3 reads CAITGARTDTQYF. CDR3 nucleotide sequence: TGTGCCATCACTGGGGCGCGAACAGATACGCAGTATTTT. The genes are TRBV10-3 and TRBJ2-3, with D possibly matching TRBD1 (5 bases). CDR1 ENHRY and CDR2 SYGVKD come from the germline V gene. CDR3 size: 13 residues. Trimming removed 7 bases from V and 3 bases from J, with 11 bases in between.